The subject of this entry is one T cell receptor (beta chain). No cognate antigen has been identified for it. Per-base qualities were not stored, and no clone one base away is much larger. There are 15 amino acids in the CDR3, from cysteine to phenylalanine inclusive. Only CDR3 DNA is held: 45 bases, read in frame from base 1. At the junction V is shortened by 8 bases and J by 8 bases; bases outside the gene matches: 12. In the germline V gene, CDR1 corresponds to MGHDK and CDR2 to SYGVNS. The time point tag for this specimen amounts to: pre-transplant. Thawed unstimulated PBMCs were stained for CD3, CD4 and CD8 and FACS-sorted into CD3+CD4+ and CD3+CD8+ populations. Each of the 8 studied subjects was randomized to immunosuppression withdrawal. Genomic DNA was isolated with the Qiagen DNeasy Blood and Tissue Kit. High-throughput TCRbeta CDR3 sequencing of frozen genomic DNA was performed by immunoSEQ, including PCR amplification, mapping, bias correction and internal controls. The paper's processing steps were these. Productive rearrangements were retained, and unique TCRbeta sequences were defined by the CDR3 nucleotide sequence together with the V and J gene. A sequence counted as donor-reactive only if the sequence showed at least 5-fold expansion in CFSE-low cells compared with unstimulated pre-transplant cells and had a frequency of at least 0.01%. To ensure at least 90% detection power, minimum frequency thresholds were set for each subject based on that subject's lowest-template unstimulated sample. Jensen-Shannon divergence between the top 1000 TCRbeta sequences post- versus pre-transplant served as the measure of repertoire turnover. Changes in detection of donor-reactive sequences were tested with two-sided Fisher's exact tests. As stored in TCRdb, this immuneACCESS dataset retains in-frame rearrangements with V and J assigned. A fraction of the clones does not appear; measured against another copy, unresolved V genes explain less than half of the discrepancy, and the remainder lacks a known reason. From that table come the V and J calls and clone size; the DNA was used to work out D and trimming. The sample table records roughly 100,000 clones; roughly four fifths of these occur just once. The ten biggest clones cover over 0.75% of the sample.

The sample comes from a study of T cell clones after liver transplantation (dated by TCRdb to the late 2010s). Background for the entire study: The samples were obtained from ITN030ST, a randomized trial that attempted immunosuppression withdrawal within 2 years after liver transplantation. Donor-reactive T cell clones were identified using TCRbeta sequencing after a pre-transplant mixed lymphocyte reaction and were then followed in post-transplant blood. Third party-reactive TCRbeta sequences from pre-transplant MLRs were also identified as an antigen-independent comparator for donor-reactive sequences. Three of the eight recipients were HCV-positive; the others were transplanted for non-autoimmune, non-viral indications. Subjects received no induction therapy and standard immunosuppression until randomization at 12-24 months post-transplant. To count as tolerant, a recipient had to stay completely off immunosuppression for at least one year without liver enzymes climbing beyond twice the upper limit of normal. Blood samples were collected pre-transplant, pre-randomization before withdrawal, and post-randomization after either full withdrawal or failed withdrawal. The study cohort included 8 liver transplant recipients, of whom 3 were classified as tolerant and 5 as non-tolerant.

Broader findings and caveats from the paper: When repertoire turnover was accounted for, significantly reduced detection of donor-reactive sequences was found in 7 of 8 subjects for CD4 and in 8 of 8 subjects for CD8. A significant post-transplant decrease in circulating donor-reactive CD4 TCRbeta sequences was observed in most of the 8 subjects, irrespective of tolerance or HCV status. The conclusions were preliminary, being limited by small, heterogeneous patient numbers and by non-standardized post-transplant time points. Because no allograft tissue specimens were available, donor-reactive T cells may have migrated into the graft instead of being deleted. Low numbers of available donor cells limited the measurable donor-reactive repertoire in two subjects. Donor-reactive sequences decreased more than third party-reactive sequences, which suggests partial antigen-specific deletion that was not related to withdrawal success.

The sample consisted of CD4+ T cells from blood, taken before liver transplant. The source is a human donor who received a liver transplant. The chain was built from TRBV25-1 and TRBJ2-1; 10 bases in between match TRBD2. The CDR3 reads as follows: CASRVAGGPLDEQFF. At the DNA level, the sequence is TGTGCCAGCCGAGTAGCGGGGGGCCCTTTAGATGAGCAGTTCTTC.